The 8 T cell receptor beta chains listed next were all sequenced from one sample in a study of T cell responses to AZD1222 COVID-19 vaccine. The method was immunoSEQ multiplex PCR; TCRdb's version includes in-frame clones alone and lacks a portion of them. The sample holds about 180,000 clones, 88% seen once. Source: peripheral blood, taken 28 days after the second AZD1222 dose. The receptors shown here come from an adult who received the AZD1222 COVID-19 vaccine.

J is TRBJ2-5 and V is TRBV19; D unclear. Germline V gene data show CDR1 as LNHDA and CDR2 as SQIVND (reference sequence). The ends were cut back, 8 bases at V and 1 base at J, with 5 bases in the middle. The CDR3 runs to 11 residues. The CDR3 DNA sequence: TGTGCCAGTTCGAGCCAAGAGACCCAGTACTTC. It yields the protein CASSSQETQYF.

The CDR3 reads CASSLAGGRSNEQFF. CDR3 DNA: TGTGCCAGCAGCTTAGCGGGGGGGCGTAGCAATGAGCAGTTCTTC. This rearrangement joins TRBV6-6 to TRBJ2-1; 11 bases agree with TRBD2. Germline values: CDR1 MNHNY, CDR2 SVGAGI (reference sequence). CDR3 length equals 15 residues. V was pared by 6 bases and J by 6 bases, with 7 bases of the junction left unmatched.

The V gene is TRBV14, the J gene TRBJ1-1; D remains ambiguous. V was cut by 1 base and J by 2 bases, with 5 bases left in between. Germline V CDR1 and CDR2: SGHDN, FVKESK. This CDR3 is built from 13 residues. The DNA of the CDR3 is TGTGCCAGCAGCCAAGGAATAAACACTGAAGCTTTCTTT. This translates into CASSQGINTEAFF. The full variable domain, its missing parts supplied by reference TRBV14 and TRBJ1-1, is EAGVTQFPSHSVIEKGQTVTLRCDPISGHDNLYWYRRVMGKEIKFLLHFVKESKQDESGMPNNRFLAERTGGTYSTLKVQPAELEDSGVYFCASSQGINTEAFFGQGTRLTVV.

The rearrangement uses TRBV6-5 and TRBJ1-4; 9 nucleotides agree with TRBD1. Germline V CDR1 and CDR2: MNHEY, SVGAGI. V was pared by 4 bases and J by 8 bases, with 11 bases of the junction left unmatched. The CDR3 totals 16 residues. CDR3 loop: CASSSNRGRSGEKLFF. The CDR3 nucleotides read TGTGCCAGCAGTTCCAACAGGGGGCGAAGCGGGGAAAAACTGTTTTTT.

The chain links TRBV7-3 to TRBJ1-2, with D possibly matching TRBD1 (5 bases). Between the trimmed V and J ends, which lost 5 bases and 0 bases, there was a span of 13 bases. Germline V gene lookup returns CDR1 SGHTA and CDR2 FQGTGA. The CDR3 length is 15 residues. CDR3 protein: CASSPNGGSNYGYTF. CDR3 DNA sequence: TGTGCCAGCAGCCCTAACGGGGGTTCTAACTATGGCTACACCTTC.

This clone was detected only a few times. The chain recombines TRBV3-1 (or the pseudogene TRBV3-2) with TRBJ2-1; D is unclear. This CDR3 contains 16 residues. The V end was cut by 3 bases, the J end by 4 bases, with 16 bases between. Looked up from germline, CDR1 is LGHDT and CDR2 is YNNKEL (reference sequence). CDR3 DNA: TGTGCCAGCAGCCAGGGCGGAAAGGCGGCGTACAATGAGCAGTTCTTC. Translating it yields CASSQGGKAAYNEQFF.

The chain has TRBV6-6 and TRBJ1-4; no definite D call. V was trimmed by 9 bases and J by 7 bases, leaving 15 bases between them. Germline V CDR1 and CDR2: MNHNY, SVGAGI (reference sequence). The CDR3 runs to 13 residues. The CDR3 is CASWRAVGEKLFF. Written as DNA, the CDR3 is TGTGCCAGTTGGCGGGCTGTGGGTGAAAAACTGTTTTTT.

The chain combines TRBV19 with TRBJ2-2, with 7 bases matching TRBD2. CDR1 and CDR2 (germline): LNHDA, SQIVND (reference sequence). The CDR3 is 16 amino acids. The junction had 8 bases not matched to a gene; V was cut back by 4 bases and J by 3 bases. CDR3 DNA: TGTGCCAGTAGTAGGGGCGGGGGTATCGACACCGGGGAGCTGTTTTTT. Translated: CASSRGGGIDTGELFF.